The 12 T cell receptor beta chains below all came from one sample that was sequenced in a study of STAT5B mutations in CD4+ large granular lymphocyte leukemia. Using immunoSEQ multiplex PCR, the repertoire was profiled, and TCRdb retains in-frame clones only, with some absent. The data contain about 22,000 clones, around 78% of them singletons. Sequencing input: CD4+ T cells from blood buffy coats. These receptors came from a human donor in good health.

V usage is TRBV6-1 and J usage is TRBJ2-7; either TRBD1 or TRBD2 may supply D (6 bases each). Germline CDR1 and CDR2: MNHNS and SASEGT. The CDR3 has 15 residues. V was clipped by 3 bases and J by 7 bases, with 19 bases between them. CDR3 amino acids: CASSDWGAGRREQYF. As DNA, the CDR3 is TGTGCCAGCAGTGATTGGGGGGCAGGTCGTCGGGAGCAGTACTTC.

The CDR3 loop is CASRHGTSGGQETQYF. Written as DNA, the CDR3 is TGTGCCAGCAGACACGGGACTAGCGGGGGGCAAGAGACCCAGTACTTC. The rearrangement uses TRBV2 and TRBJ2-5; 15 bases are shared with TRBD2. In germline, CDR1 is SNHLY, CDR2 FYNNEI. The CDR3 consists of 16 residues. With V trimmed by 6 bases and J by 2 bases, 4 bases remained unmatched.

The chain uses TRBV7-6 and TRBJ2-7; D may be TRBD2 (5 bases). Germline V gene lookup returns CDR1 SGHVS and CDR2 FNYEAQ. Trimming removed 2 bases from V and 7 bases from J, with 12 bases in between. The CDR3 sequence is 13 residues long. The CDR3 coding sequence is TGTGCCAGCAGCTTAACCCTCCCGGGGGAGCAGTACTTC. Translating it yields CASSLTLPGEQYF.

With respect to this clone: Its ends do not fully match the called genes, so a read error is possible. The chain is built from TRBV7-2 and TRBJ1-2; 7 bases agree with TRBD1. Germline CDR1 SGHTA, CDR2 FQGNSA. CDR3 length: 11 amino acids. The CDR3 is CASSSAGGGDF. The CDR3 DNA follows: TGTGCCAGCAGCTCAGCAGGGGGAGGCGACTTC.

The V and J genes are TRBV6-1 and TRBJ2-1; no firm D call. Trimming cost V 3 bases and J 12 bases, with 18 bases left between them. The CDR3 is 14 residues long. Germline CDR1 MNHNS, CDR2 SASEGT. In DNA, the CDR3 is TGTGCCAGCAGTGACAGTGTCCAAAATTTCGGGCAGTTCTTC. Translation gives CASSDSVQNFGQFF.

The chain has TRBV7-7 and TRBJ2-7, with 12 bases fitting TRBD1. V lost 4 bases to trimming and J lost 6 bases; unmatched junction nucleotides: 16. This CDR3 region has 18 residues. CDR1 is SSHAT and CDR2 is FNYEAQ in the germline V gene (reference sequence). CDR3 loop: CASSSGTGGEIKDSEQYF. Written as DNA, the CDR3 is TGTGCCAGCAGCTCCGGGACAGGGGGCGAGATTAAGGATAGCGAGCAGTACTTC.

CDR3 nucleotide sequence: TGTGCCAGCAGCTTGGTGGGGCAGGGTTCCTACAATGAGCAGTTCTTC. As protein: CASSLVGQGSYNEQFF. This rearrangement joins TRBV5-5 to TRBJ2-1, with a weak D call TRBD1 (5 bases). Trimming left V 0 bases short and J 1 base short, with 11 bases between. Germline V gene sequence: CDR1 SGHKS, CDR2 YYEKEE (reference sequence). The CDR3 runs 16 residues.

In its sample, this clone was seen once. The chain recombines TRBV5-1 with TRBJ2-4, with a tentative D call TRBD2 (6 bases). Between the trimmed V and J ends, which lost 4 bases and 8 bases, there was a span of 16 bases. This CDR3 is built from 14 residues. The germline V gene encodes CDR1 SGHRS and CDR2 YFSETQ. The CDR3 bases are TGCGCCAGCAGCGCGGGAACCTCTGGGTACATTCAGTACTTC. It codes for CASSAGTSGYIQYF. The whole variable domain, filled in from reference TRBV5-1 and TRBJ2-4, reads KAGVTQTPRYLIKTRGQQVTLSCSPISGHRSVSWYQQTPGQGLQFLFEYFSETQRNKGNFPGRFSGRQFSNSRSEMNVSTLELGDSALYLCASSAGTSGYIQYFGAGTRLSVL.

This clone is a singleton in its sample. At one of its ends the junction is not consistent with the germline gene, which may arise from a read error. V is TRBV7-7 and J is TRBJ1-4; the D gene is possibly TRBD1 (6 bases). Germline lookup yields CDR1 SSHAT and CDR2 FNYEAQ (reference sequence). The CDR3 spans 15 residues. CDR3 region: CASSKNRASGEKLFF. The CDR3 DNA is TGTGCTAGCAGTAAAAACAGGGCCTCGGGTGAAAAACTGTTTTTT.

The chain is built from TRBV28 and TRBJ2-7; the match to TRBD2 covers 12 bases. V shed 2 bases, J shed 2 bases, and the junction held 7 bases outside the gene matches. This CDR3 contains 17 residues. Germline V gene sequence: CDR1 MDHEN, CDR2 SYDVKM. The CDR3 DNA sequence: TGTGCCAGCAGTTTAGGGCTAGCGGGAGGGCTCCCCTACGAGCAGTACTTC. Its protein product is CASSLGLAGGLPYEQYF.

This clone was observed a few times. The rearrangement uses TRBV7-3 and TRBJ2-3; unclear D gene. V was clipped by 5 bases and J by 2 bases, with 8 bases between them. Germline V gene lookup returns CDR1 SGHTA and CDR2 FQGTGA. This CDR3 comprises 13 residues. The CDR3 is CASSTHPTDTQYF. In DNA form, the CDR3 reads TGTGCCAGCAGCACCCACCCCACAGATACGCAGTATTTT.

This clone was seen once. The gene calls are TRBV30 and TRBJ1-4; D is perhaps TRBD1 (5 bases). V lost 7 bases, J lost 6 bases, and 18 bases lay in between. The CDR3 is 14 residues long. Germline V lookup: CDR1 GTSNPN, CDR2 SVGIG (reference sequence). The CDR3 coding sequence is TGTGCCTCAACCCCAGGGCGTGGGCATGAAAAACTGTTTTTT. This translates into CASTPGRGHEKLFF.